This T cell receptor (beta chain) came from a study of blood T cell repertoires in COVID-19. V lost 7 bases to trimming and J lost 1 base; unmatched junction nucleotides: 5. The CDR3 totals 15 residues. Germline CDR1 is SEHNR and CDR2 is FQNEAQ (reference sequence). Original processing notes: Estimated nucleated cell counts came from reference gene primer amplification. Repertoires were generated with immunoSEQ multiplex PCR, while TCRdb's copy carries only in-frame clones and drops some. That table supplies the V and J calls and clone size; D and trimming were determined from the DNA. Here the sample spans roughly 80,000 clones, about nine tenths being singletons.

The chain uses TRBV7-9 and TRBJ2-7, with 12 bases lining up with TRBD2. The material sequenced was peripheral blood. The receptor comes from a woman over 75 with active or convalescent COVID-19. The CDR3 region has the DNA TGTGCCAGCACTATACTAGCGGGGGGTTCCTACGAGCAGTACTTC. It codes for CASTILAGGSYEQYF.